Given below is one TCR beta chain in context. TCR beta cDNA came from approximately 490 ng total RNA, primed with a constant-region primer. A slightly modified ARM-PCR protocol with three nested multiplex PCR rounds produced these TCR beta libraries. TCRdb reprocessed the multiplex PCR reads with MiXCR, giving one entry per CDR3 protein. The sample holds about 210,000 distinct CDR3 sequences; around 60% are singletons and the top ten take under 7.5%. In addition to blood RNA drawn from unsorted whole blood, germline DNA was extracted. This sample is drawn from a study of tumor-infiltrating lymphocytes in primary liver carcinoma. The TCR sequence derives from a woman aged 55-70 years with primary liver carcinoma and hepatitis B virus infection. The sample comprised peripheral blood.

The chain's CDR3 is CASRRTDRFTF. The CDR3 bases are TGTGCCAGTCGGCGGACAGACCGCTTCACCTTC. The V gene is TRBV6-5, the J gene TRBJ1-2; D may be TRBD1 (6 bases). The V end lost 9 bases, the J end lost 13 bases, and 18 bases lay between the germline ends. The CDR3 has 11 amino acids. The V gene's germline CDR1 is MNHEY and CDR2 SVGAGI.